The T cell receptor beta chain described here comes from a study of cytomegalovirus exposure and HLA in healthy donors. Whole-study context: Early released data comprised around 79 million unique TCRs from HLA-typed donors.

The PCR was carried out with 60 Vbeta primers and 13 Jbeta primers. Profiled with immunoSEQ multiplex PCR; TCRdb holds only in-frame clones, not every one. The sample contains 35,000 to 55,000 clones, 70% to 85% of which appear only once. This clone was counted only a few times. Its antigen remains unidentified. The CDR3 consists of 16 residues. Trimming removed 5 bases from V and 0 bases from J, with 15 bases in between. Germline V lookup: CDR1 SGHVS, CDR2 FQNEAQ. Broader study findings: An apparent linkage of common viral pathogens to several of the most significant clusters emerged in a later analysis.

V is TRBV7-8 and J is TRBJ2-3; the D gene is possibly TRBD2 (5 bases). This clonotype originated in a man in his thirties or forties in good health and CMV-seronegative. Source material: PBMCs. Here the CDR3 reads CASSPEGGLSTDTQYF. CDR3 in DNA: TGTGCCAGCAGCCCCGAGGGTGGCCTTAGCACAGATACGCAGTATTTT.